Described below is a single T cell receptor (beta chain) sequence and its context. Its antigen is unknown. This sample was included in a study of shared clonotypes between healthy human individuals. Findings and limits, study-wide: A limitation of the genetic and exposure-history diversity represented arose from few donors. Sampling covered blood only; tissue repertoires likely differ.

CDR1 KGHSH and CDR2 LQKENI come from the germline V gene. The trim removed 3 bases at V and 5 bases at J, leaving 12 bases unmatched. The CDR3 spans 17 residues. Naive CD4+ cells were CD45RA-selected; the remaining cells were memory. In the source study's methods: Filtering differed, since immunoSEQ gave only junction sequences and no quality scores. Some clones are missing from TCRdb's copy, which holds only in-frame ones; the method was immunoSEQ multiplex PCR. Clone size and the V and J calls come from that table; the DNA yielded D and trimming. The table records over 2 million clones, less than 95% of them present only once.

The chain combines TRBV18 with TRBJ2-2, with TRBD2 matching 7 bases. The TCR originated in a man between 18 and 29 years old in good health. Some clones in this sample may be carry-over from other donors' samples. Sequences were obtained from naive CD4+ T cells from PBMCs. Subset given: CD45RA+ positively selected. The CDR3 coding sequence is TGTGCCAGCTCACCGCCGGGAGTCCCCGGGGGGACCGGGGAGCTGTTTTTT. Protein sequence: CASSPPGVPGGTGELFF.